One sample yielded the 30 T cell receptor beta chains listed below, sequenced in a study of blood T cell repertoires in COVID-19. TCRdb keeps only in-frame clones here, not all; method: immunoSEQ multiplex PCR. This sample has about 250,000 clones, with about 88% found just once. The sequencing sample was made of peripheral blood. The receptors here all came from a woman between 40 and 55 years old who had recovered from COVID-19.

The rearrangement links TRBV28 to TRBJ1-6; 7 bases align to TRBD1. The length of the CDR3 is 15 residues. The junction had 9 bases not matched to a gene; V was cut back by 6 bases and J by 7 bases. The germline V gene has CDR1 MDHEN and CDR2 SYDVKM. Here the CDR3 DNA reads TGTGCCAGCAGCCCTGGGACAGCTGGGAATTCACCCCTCCACTTT. It specifies CASSPGTAGNSPLHF.

This chain uses TRBV4-3 with TRBJ2-2; the match to TRBD1 covers 9 bases. With V trimmed by 4 bases and J by 4 bases, 7 bases remained unmatched. This CDR3 is 16 amino acids long. The V gene's germline CDR1 is LGHNA and CDR2 YSLEER. This CDR3 is CASSPGQGRGTGELFF. CDR3 nucleotide sequence: TGCGCCAGCAGCCCGGGACAGGGAAGAGGCACCGGGGAGCTGTTTTTT.

This chain joins TRBV10-3 and TRBJ2-7; perhaps TRBD2 as D (6 bases). V gave up 7 bases and J gave up 1 base, with 11 bases separating them. Germline values: CDR1 ENHRY, CDR2 SYGVKD. The CDR3 spans 13 residues. DNA for the CDR3: TGTGCCATCACGGCGGGACGGTCCTACGAGCAGTACTTC. It codes for CAITAGRSYEQYF.

The chain combines TRBV19 with TRBJ1-6; D is possibly TRBD1 (6 bases). Germline CDR1 reads LNHDA; CDR2 reads SQIVND (reference sequence). Trimming left V 3 bases short and J 5 bases short, with 17 bases between. CDR3 length: 17 residues. CDR3 loop: CASSITGKKGHNSPLHF. The DNA of the CDR3 is TGTGCCAGTAGTATCACAGGGAAAAAGGGGCATAATTCACCCCTCCACTTT.

The chain recombines TRBV9 with TRBJ2-3; 8 nucleotides line up with TRBD2. Germline-derived CDR1 and CDR2 are SGDLS and YYNGEE. Trimming at V came to 0 bases and at J to 2 bases, leaving 5 bases not matched to a gene. This CDR3 contains 16 residues. CDR3 protein: CASSVGSGAYTDTQYF. In DNA form, the CDR3 reads TGTGCCAGCAGCGTAGGTAGCGGGGCCTACACAGATACGCAGTATTTT.

The chain uses TRBV27 and TRBJ2-7; D is possibly TRBD2 (6 bases). The CDR3 sequence is 15 residues long. Germline lookup yields CDR1 MNHEY and CDR2 SMNVEV (reference sequence). V lost 2 bases to trimming and J lost 4 bases, with 15 bases between them. The CDR3 reads CASSLERGGTYEQYF. The CDR3 nucleotides read TGTGCCAGCAGTTTAGAGAGGGGAGGTACATACGAGCAGTACTTC.

J is TRBJ1-4 and V is TRBV28; D gene unclear. Germline loops: CDR1 MDHEN, CDR2 SYDVKM. The CDR3 consists of 13 residues. The V gene lost 9 bases and the J gene lost 8 bases, with 16 bases spanning the gap. Here the CDR3 DNA reads TGTGCCAGTGGGGTGAGGAGGACGGAAAAACTGTTTTTT. Its translation: CASGVRRTEKLFF.

The chain recombines TRBV9 with TRBJ1-1, with a weak D call TRBD1 (5 bases). CDR3 size: 14 residues. V lost 7 bases and J 3 bases, leaving 16 bases between the germline ends. Germline V CDR1 and CDR2: SGDLS, YYNGEE. CDR3 nucleotide sequence: TGTGCCAGCGGTCCAGTCGCGGGGGACACTGAAGCTTTCTTT. It is translated as CASGPVAGDTEAFF.

The chain joins TRBV27 to TRBJ2-7; 10 bases line up with TRBD1. Germline V gives CDR1 MNHEY, CDR2 SMNVEV (reference sequence). Losses at the gene ends were 0 bases for V and 2 bases for J; bases not matched to a gene: 4. The length of the CDR3 is 16 residues. CDR3 sequence (DNA): TGTGCCAGCAGTTTATCTCGGGGACAGGGGCCCTACGAGCAGTACTTC. Its translation is CASSLSRGQGPYEQYF.

This chain uses TRBV4-2 with TRBJ1-2; the match to TRBD1 covers 7 bases. Germline V gene data show CDR1 as LGHNA and CDR2 as YNFKEQ. V trimming: 0 bases; J trimming: 4 bases; junction bases outside the gene matches: 5. The CDR3 contains 15 residues. CDR3 nucleotide sequence: TGTGCCAGCAGCCAAGATAGCGGGACAGCCTATGGCTACACCTTC. This sequence encodes CASSQDSGTAYGYTF.

The gene calls are TRBV18 and TRBJ1-5; TRBD1 agrees at 8 bases. Germline CDR1 reads KGHSH; CDR2 reads LQKENI. The CDR3 spans 13 residues. Unmatched junction bases numbered 8, after V lost 6 bases and J lost 10 bases. The CDR3 protein is CASSGGQEGPQHF. The DNA of the CDR3 is TGTGCCAGCTCGGGGGGACAGGAAGGTCCCCAGCATTTT.

The chain couples TRBV11-2 to TRBJ2-1; the D gene is possibly TRBD1 (6 bases). Trimming took off 4 bases at V and 4 bases at J, with 11 bases between the two ends. CDR1 and CDR2 (germline): SGHAT, FQNNGV. The CDR3 consists of 14 residues. CDR3 in amino acids: CASSSTGNYNEQFF. The CDR3 region has the DNA TGTGCCAGCAGCTCGACAGGAAATTACAATGAGCAGTTCTTC.

The CDR3 coding sequence is TGTGCCAGTAAAATGGGTCCGGGGAGCTACGAGCAGTACTTC. Translating gives CASKMGPGSYEQYF. The J gene is TRBJ2-7, the V gene TRBV19; a possible D gene is TRBD2 (5 bases). Germline lookup yields CDR1 LNHDA and CDR2 SQIVND (reference sequence). V shed 7 bases and J shed 3 bases, with 16 bases lying between them. The CDR3 totals 14 residues.

The chain couples TRBV7-8 to TRBJ1-5; D is ambiguous. This CDR3 has 14 residues. Germline lookup yields CDR1 SGHVS and CDR2 FQNEAQ. The V end lost 9 bases, the J end lost 1 base, and 13 bases lay between the germline ends. CDR3 loop: CASRRPASNQPQHF. The CDR3 DNA reads as TGTGCCAGTAGGAGGCCCGCGAGCAATCAGCCCCAGCATTTT. Filled out from reference TRBV7-8 and TRBJ1-5, the complete variable domain reads GAGVSQSPRYKVAKRGQDVALRCDPISGHVSLFWYQQALGQGPEFLTYFQNEAQLDKSGLPSDRFFAERPEGSVSTLKIQRTQQEDSAVYLCASRRPASNQPQHFGDGTRLSIL.

Only one count was recorded for this clone. V gene TRBV11-3 combines with J gene TRBJ2-1, with TRBD2 matching 10 bases. Per germline, CDR1 SGHNT and CDR2 YENEEA. The CDR3 contains 17 residues. V shed 4 bases and J 9 bases; nucleotides not matched to a gene: 15. CDR3 amino acids: CASSSQKSLAGDGEQFF. Written as DNA, the CDR3 is TGTGCCAGCAGCTCTCAAAAGTCCCTAGCGGGAGATGGTGAGCAGTTCTTC.

This clone was detected only once. The V gene is TRBV10-3, the J gene TRBJ2-7, with TRBD2 as a possible D gene (6 bases). The CDR3 runs 15 residues. Germline lookup yields CDR1 ENHRY and CDR2 SYGVKD. V was pared by 0 bases and J by 0 bases, with 9 bases between. CDR3: CAISESRGNSYEQYF. The CDR3, as DNA: TGTGCCATCAGTGAGTCTCGGGGGAACTCCTACGAGCAGTACTTC.

The chain recombines TRBV18 with TRBJ2-5, with a weak D call TRBD2 (6 bases). The CDR3 runs to 15 residues. Trimming pared 4 bases from V and 2 bases from J, leaving 14 bases between. Germline CDR1 is KGHSH and CDR2 is LQKENI. DNA of the CDR3: TGTGCCAGCTCACGTACTCGCGCGGGGCAAGAGACCCAGTACTTC. It translates to CASSRTRAGQETQYF.

The table lists this clone with a few counts. This chain connects TRBV30 to TRBJ1-5, with TRBD1 identical over 10 bases. Germline CDR1 GTSNPN, CDR2 SVGIG (reference sequence). The CDR3 length is 15 residues. V trimming: 1 base; J trimming: 6 bases; junction bases outside the gene matches: 6. CDR3 amino acids: CAWSEGTGDAQPQHF. The CDR3, as DNA: TGTGCCTGGAGTGAAGGGACAGGGGATGCTCAGCCCCAGCATTTT.

The rearrangement joins TRBV2 to TRBJ1-2; unclear D gene. Germline V lookup: CDR1 SNHLY, CDR2 FYNNEI. Trimming shortened V by 3 bases and J by 6 bases, and 11 bases separated the two germline ends. The CDR3 is 13 residues long. The CDR3 nucleotides read TGTGCCAGCAGTGACGTAAGGCGGGATGGCTACACCTTC. It translates to CASSDVRRDGYTF.

The V call is TRBV5-1, the J call TRBJ1-3, with TRBD1 matching 7 bases. The V segment lost 0 bases and the J segment 3 bases; nucleotides outside the gene matches: 3. Germline-derived CDR1 and CDR2 are SGHRS and YFSETQ. This CDR3 has 15 amino acids. In DNA, the CDR3 is TGCGCCAGCAGCTTGGAGGGGGCAAGTGGAAACACCATATATTTT. This sequence encodes CASSLEGASGNTIYF.

This CDR3 reads CAWTGVLRNNEQFF. The CDR3 DNA reads TGTGCCTGGACAGGGGTTCTTCGGAACAATGAGCAGTTCTTC. The genes are TRBV30 and TRBJ2-1; TRBD1 is a possible D gene (6 bases). Germline V lookup: CDR1 GTSNPN, CDR2 SVGIG (reference sequence). CDR3 length equals 14 residues. Trimming took off 4 bases at V and 5 bases at J, with 15 bases between the two ends.

This chain connects TRBV18 to TRBJ1-1; TRBD1 might be the D (5 bases). CDR3 length: 17 amino acids. V was trimmed by 2 bases and J by 0 bases, leaving 16 bases between them. Germline CDR1 KGHSH, CDR2 LQKENI. CDR3 nucleotides: TGTGCCAGCTCACCATTGGGGGAGGGGTCCATGAACACTGAAGCTTTCTTT. It is translated as CASSPLGEGSMNTEAFF. Variable domain in full (rest from reference TRBV18 and TRBJ1-1): NAGVMQNPRHLVRRRGQEARLRCSPMKGHSHVYWYRQLPEEGLKFMVYLQKENIIDESGMPKERFSAEFPKEGPSILRIQQVVRGDSAAYFCASSPLGEGSMNTEAFFGQGTRLTVV.

The V gene is TRBV29-1, the J gene TRBJ1-6; 7 bases agree with TRBD1. The germline gives CDR1 SQVTM, CDR2 ANQGSEA. The V segment lost 6 bases and the J segment 5 bases; nucleotides outside the gene matches: 4. The CDR3 spans 13 residues. The CDR3 region is CSVDGTDNSPLHF. The CDR3 DNA reads as TGCAGCGTCGACGGGACAGATAATTCACCCCTCCACTTT. Full variable domain (remainder filled in from reference TRBV29-1 and TRBJ1-6): SAVISQKPSRDICQRGTSLTIQCQVDSQVTMMFWYRQQPGQSLTLIATANQGSEATYESGFVIDKFPISRPNLTFSTLTVSNMSPEDSSIYLCSVDGTDNSPLHFGNGTRLTVT.

The CDR3 spells CASSLGGGSVGEQYF. CDR3 nucleotides: TGCGCCAGCAGCTTGGGAGGCGGGAGCGTTGGAGAGCAGTACTTC. The gene calls are TRBV5-1 and TRBJ2-7, with TRBD2 matching over 7 bases. Trimming took 0 bases from V and 7 from J; bases not matched to a gene: 10. The CDR3 has 15 amino acids. Germline values: CDR1 SGHRS, CDR2 YFSETQ. Full variable domain (rest looked up from reference TRBV5-1 and TRBJ2-7): KAGVTQTPRYLIKTRGQQVTLSCSPISGHRSVSWYQQTPGQGLQFLFEYFSETQRNKGNFPGRFSGRQFSNSRSEMNVSTLELGDSALYLCASSLGGGSVGEQYFGPGTRLTVT.

This chain links TRBV18 with TRBJ1-1, with 8 bases matching TRBD1. V lost 5 bases to trimming and J lost 1 base; unmatched junction nucleotides: 3. The CDR3 totals 14 residues. Per germline, CDR1 KGHSH and CDR2 LQKENI. The CDR3 region has the DNA TGTGCCAGCTCAAACCAGGGGGCGAACACTGAAGCTTTCTTT. Its protein product is CASSNQGANTEAFF.

The chain joins TRBV20-1 to TRBJ1-2; D is unresolved. Germline V gene data show CDR1 as DFQATT and CDR2 as SNEGSKA (reference sequence). V lost 1 base, J lost 5 bases, and 5 bases lay in between. The CDR3 spans 11 residues. CDR3 in amino acids: CSARVLYGYTF. CDR3 DNA: TGCAGTGCTAGAGTTCTTTATGGCTACACCTTC.

This sequence joins TRBV5-6 and TRBJ2-3; 8 bases agree with TRBD1. Germline V gives CDR1 SGHDT, CDR2 YYEEEE. CDR3 length equals 16 residues. Trimming at V came to 3 bases and at J to 2 bases, leaving 8 bases not matched to a gene. The CDR3 region is CASSSGGEGDTDTQYF. CDR3 DNA: TGTGCCAGCAGCTCAGGGGGCGAAGGAGACACAGATACGCAGTATTTT.

V gene TRBV29-1 combines with J gene TRBJ1-4, with TRBD1 as a possible D gene (5 bases). CDR3 size: 12 residues. The germline V gene has CDR1 SQVTM and CDR2 ANQGSEA. Deletions cut 4 bases from V and 5 bases from J, with 8 bases between. The CDR3 loop is CSVVSGNEKLFF. CDR3 coding DNA: TGCAGCGTTGTATCAGGGAATGAAAAACTGTTTTTT.

The chain carries TRBV12-5 and TRBJ1-3; D is unclear. The CDR3 is made up of 14 amino acids. V lost 2 bases to trimming and J lost 1 base, with 6 bases between them. CDR1 is LGHNT, CDR2 FRNRAP, per germline. CDR3 sequence: CASGLLASGNTIYF. The CDR3 region has the DNA TGTGCTAGTGGTTTGCTAGCTTCTGGAAACACCATATATTTT.

The gene calls are TRBV11-3 and TRBJ2-5; 9 bases agree with TRBD1. The junction had 7 bases not matched to a gene; V was cut back by 0 bases and J by 5 bases. This CDR3 has 16 residues. Germline V gene sequence: CDR1 SGHNT, CDR2 YENEEA. The CDR3 DNA is TGTGCCAGCAGCTTAGACGGGGGACAGGGAATGGAGACCCAGTACTTC. This codes for CASSLDGGQGMETQYF.